The next 15 T cell receptor beta chains were all read from a single sample in a study of T cells in Graves' hyperthyroidism and ophthalmopathy. Amplified TCR beta CDR3 regions derived from RNA transcripts. The TCR CDR3 first-round RT-PCR relied on the HTBI primer set. TCRdb passed the multiplex PCR reads through MiXCR, listing each CDR3 protein once. The sample carries about 290,000 distinct CDR3 sequences, about an eighth recorded once. The material sequenced was blood. Receptors originate from a woman aged 25-40 years with Graves' hyperthyroidism that later progressed to Graves' ophthalmopathy.

This clonotype occurred a few times. A read error may explain this, as a much larger clone is one base away. The chain employs TRBV6-1 and TRBJ1-5, with D possibly matching TRBD1 (5 bases). The CDR3 has 13 residues. CDR1 MNHNS and CDR2 SASEGT come from the germline V gene. V was clipped by 11 bases and J by 3 bases, with 14 bases between them. Here the CDR3 reads CAGTGAPNQPQHF. The CDR3 bases are TGTGCCGGCACCGGGGCACCCAATCAGCCCCAGCATTTT.

There are a few counts of this clonotype. This chain connects TRBV24-1 to TRBJ2-1; D remains unclear. CDR1 is KGHDR and CDR2 is SFDVKD in the germline V gene. The CDR3 contains 14 residues. The V and J ends lost 1 base and 2 bases respectively, with 5 bases between them. Here the CDR3 DNA reads TGTGCCACCAGTGATTTAGGAGCCTACAATGAGCAGTTCTTC. Its translation is CATSDLGAYNEQFF.

This clonotype has just a few counts. The CDR3 loop reads CASSPRTSGGVNEQFF. The CDR3 DNA reads TGTGCCAGCAGCCCCCGGACTAGCGGGGGGGTCAATGAGCAGTTCTTC. The chain couples TRBV7-6 to TRBJ2-1; 15 bases agree with TRBD2. The CDR3 length is 16 residues. Trimming at V came to 5 bases and at J to 6 bases, leaving 5 bases not matched to a gene. Per germline, CDR1 SGHVS and CDR2 FNYEAQ. The full variable domain, with the rest looked up from reference TRBV7-6 and TRBJ2-1, is GAGVSQSPRYKVTKRGQDVALRCDPISGHVSLYWYRQALGQGPEFLTYFNYEAQQDKSGLPNDRFSAERPEGSISTLTIQRTEQRDSAMYRCASSPRTSGGVNEQFFGPGTRLTVL.

The table lists this clonotype with many counts. The chain uses TRBV7-9 and TRBJ2-7; 8 nucleotides agree with TRBD1. CDR3 length: 18 residues. Germline lookup yields CDR1 SEHNR and CDR2 FQNEAQ (reference sequence). V was clipped by 4 bases and J by 2 bases; unmatched bases: 16. CDR3: CASSSPGTGLSGTYEQYF. CDR3 in DNA: TGTGCCAGCAGCTCCCCCGGGACAGGCCTTTCAGGGACCTACGAGCAGTACTTC.

This clonotype was counted many times. The chain recombines TRBV5-8 with TRBJ2-6, with 7 bases matching TRBD1. Germline CDR1 is SGHTS and CDR2 is YDEGEE. J gave up 2 bases and V 0 bases, and 5 bases lay outside the gene matches. The CDR3 has 17 residues. The CDR3, as DNA: TGTGCCAGCAGCTTGGGGACAGGATCCCCTGGGGCCAACGTCCTGACTTTC. It is translated as CASSLGTGSPGANVLTF.

This clonotype was picked up a small number of times. It may be a read error: a sequence one base away is much more abundant. V and J are TRBV20-1 and TRBJ2-1, with TRBD2 matching 7 bases. Per germline, CDR1 DFQATT and CDR2 SNEGSKA (reference sequence). CDR3 length: 16 residues. CDR3 nucleotide sequence: TGCGGTGCTAGAGCCCGACTAGCACCTTCCTACAATGAGCAGTTCTTC. Translated: CGARARLAPSYNEQFF.

This clonotype was seen at least ten times. The J gene is TRBJ1-1, the V gene TRBV28, with D unresolved. The CDR3 spans 12 residues. Looked up from germline, CDR1 is MDHEN and CDR2 is SYDVKM. V gave up 2 bases and J gave up 5 bases, with 6 bases separating them. The chain's CDR3 is CASSLEETEAFF. Here the CDR3 DNA reads TGTGCCAGCAGTTTAGAGGAAACTGAAGCTTTCTTT.

The sample holds a few counts of this clonotype. A much larger clonotype is one base distant, so this may be a read error. This sequence joins TRBV2 and TRBJ1-2, with 7 bases fitting TRBD1. The CDR3 has 14 residues. Germline CDR1 is SNHLY and CDR2 is FYNNEI. The CDR3 bases are TGTGCCAGCAGTGAAAGGGGGCTAATCTATGGCCACACCTTC. This codes for CASSERGLIYGHTF. The variable domain in full, with the rest retrieved from reference TRBV2 and TRBJ1-2, is EPEVTQTPSHQVTQMGQEVILRCVPISNHLYFYWYRQILGQKVEFLVSFYNNEISEKSEIFDDQFSVERPDGSNFTLKIRSTKLEDSAMYFCASSERGLIYGHTFGSGTRLTVV.

The CDR3 DNA reads as TGTGCCAGCAGTTTAGAGGGGCCGGGGGGGACTTACAATGAGCAGTTCTTC. It translates to CASSLEGPGGTYNEQFF. The chain employs TRBV12-3 or TRBV12-4 and TRBJ2-1; 8 bases are a match to TRBD2. The ends lost 1 base at V and 4 bases at J; junction bases unmatched: 9. The CDR3 is 17 residues long.

In its sample, this clonotype was seen many times. V is TRBV4-3 and J is TRBJ2-1, with no clear D. Germline CDR1 and CDR2: LGHNA and YSLEER. V was clipped by 0 bases and J by 2 bases, with 11 bases between them. The CDR3 spans 16 residues. Here the CDR3 reads CASSQEIQSPYNEQFF. In DNA form, the CDR3 reads TGCGCCAGCAGCCAAGAGATCCAGTCCCCCTACAATGAGCAGTTCTTC.

This clonotype was counted ten times or more. The V gene is TRBV5-4, the J gene TRBJ1-1; 8 bases match TRBD1. CDR1 and CDR2 (germline): SGHNT, YYREEE (reference sequence). The CDR3 sequence is 15 residues long. V dropped 4 bases and J dropped 1; count of bases not matched to a gene: 6. CDR3 nucleotides: TGTGCCAGCAGCCGTGGACAGGGCGAGAACACTGAAGCTTTCTTT. As protein: CASSRGQGENTEAFF.

There are many counts of this clonotype. V gene TRBV7-2 combines with J gene TRBJ2-7; 7 nucleotides line up with TRBD1. This CDR3 region has 15 residues. CDR1 and CDR2 from the germline V gene are SGHTA and FQGNSA. V lost 5 bases and J lost 3; bases outside the gene matches: 10. The CDR3 is CASSSSGTALYEQYF. The CDR3 DNA follows: TGTGCCAGCAGCAGCTCCGGGACAGCCCTCTACGAGCAGTACTTC.

This sequence joins TRBV4-1 and TRBJ2-3, with 7 nucleotides matching TRBD1. V shed 4 bases, J shed 4 bases, and the junction held 14 bases outside the gene matches. The CDR3 is 17 amino acids. Per the germline V gene, CDR1 is MGHRA and CDR2 is YSYEKL. This CDR3 is CASSRGQTSNAPDTQYF. The CDR3 DNA follows: TGCGCCAGCAGCCGGGGACAGACCAGTAATGCCCCAGATACGCAGTATTTT.

This clonotype was counted many times. The gene calls are TRBV12-3 or TRBV12-4 and TRBJ1-1; no firm D call. V was cut by 5 bases and J by 2 bases, with 12 bases left in between. The CDR3 totals 14 residues. DNA of the CDR3: TGTGCCAGCAGTAGATTGGATTTAAACACTGAAGCTTTCTTT. Its protein is CASSRLDLNTEAFF.

The chain employs TRBV9 and TRBJ1-6; 7 positions agree with TRBD1. Germline CDR1 and CDR2: SGDLS and YYNGEE. V dropped 4 bases and J dropped 6; count of bases not matched to a gene: 4. This CDR3 contains 14 residues. In DNA form, the CDR3 reads TGTGCCAGCAGCCCGAGACAGGGTAATTCACCCCTCCACTTT. It translates to CASSPRQGNSPLHF.